These T cell receptor beta chains were read from a single sample in a study of regulatory T cells in long-lasting Graves disease. Via MiXCR, TCRdb re-called the multiplex PCR reads, giving one row per CDR3 protein. In the table there are fewer than 350,000 distinct CDR3 sequences, about 18% of which are singletons. Here the sequenced sample was peripheral blood mononuclear cells (PBMCs), taken at new diagnosis, from a patient treated with antithyroid drugs. These receptors all stem from a female donor with Graves disease. Both conserved end residues are part of each CDR3. D genes are given only for firm matches. Not all rows give a size; the values are once, few, many and, for expanded clones, a class.

.	14	many	TRBV2	TRBJ1-4	CASSRTDSNEKLFF	TGTGCCAGCAGCCGGACGGATTCTAATGAAAAACTGTTTTTT
TRBD2	18	many	TRBV6-2/TRBV6-3	TRBJ2-1	CASRDYTGGFVTYNEQFF	TGTGCCAGCAGGGACTATACGGGAGGGTTTGTTACCTACAATGAGCAGTTCTTC
TRBD2	15	.	TRBV12-3/TRBV12-4	TRBJ2-5	CASWVAGTGQETQYF	TGTGCCAGCTGGGTAGCGGGGACGGGGCAAGAGACCCAGTACTTC
.	13	many	TRBV20-1	TRBJ2-7	CSARDWDSLEQYF	TGCAGTGCTAGAGATTGGGACTCCCTGGAGCAGTACTTC
.	15	many	TRBV9	TRBJ1-5	CASSPRGEGAQPQHF	TGTGCCAGCAGCCCACGGGGGGAGGGAGCTCAGCCCCAGCATTTT
TRBD2	15	few	TRBV19	TRBJ2-1	CASTRLAGGGNEQFF	TGTGCCAGTACTCGACTAGCGGGAGGGGGGAATGAGCAGTTCTTC
.	13	many	TRBV6-1	TRBJ1-2	CASTGRENYGYTF	TGTGCCAGCACAGGCAGAGAGAACTATGGCTACACCTTC
TRBD1	16	many	TRBV19	TRBJ2-1	CASSPLRGRGRHEQFF	TGTGCCAGTAGTCCCCTCCGTGGCAGGGGGCGCCATGAGCAGTTCTTC
TRBD1	14	once	TRBV28	TRBJ1-3	CASIKQGGGNTIYF	TGTGCCAGCATTAAACAGGGGGGCGGAAACACCATATATTTT
.	14	many	TRBV30	TRBJ1-4	CAWSAARFNEKLFF	TGTGCCTGGAGTGCGGCCAGGTTTAATGAAAAACTGTTTTTT
TRBD1	17	many	TRBV6-5	TRBJ2-3	CASSYLPGQGSSDTQYF	TGTGCCAGCAGTTACCTCCCGGGACAGGGGTCGTCAGATACGCAGTATTTT
TRBD2	15	many	TRBV12-3/TRBV12-4	TRBJ2-5	CASSRTSGVQETQYF	TGTGCCAGCAGTCGGACTAGCGGGGTCCAAGAGACCCAGTACTTC
.	15	many	TRBV27	TRBJ1-1	CASSFHAGAYTEAFF	TGTGCCAGCAGTTTCCACGCGGGGGCGTACACTGAAGCTTTCTTT
TRBD2	18	.	TRBV12-3/TRBV12-4	TRBJ2-5	CASSFRLAGGAQRETQYF	TGTGCCAGCAGTTTTAGGCTAGCGGGAGGGGCCCAACGAGAGACCCAGTACTTC
.	10	.	TRBV19	TRBJ1-5	CANDNQPQHF	TGTGCCAACGATAATCAGCCCCAGCATTTT
TRBD1	16	.	TRBV3-1	TRBJ1-3	CTSSQGTGGSGNTIYF	TGTACCAGCAGCCAAGGGACAGGGGGCTCTGGAAACACCATATATTTT
TRBD2	18	few	TRBV14	TRBJ2-7	CASSQDLAGGHTNYEQYF	TGTGCCAGCAGCCAAGATTTAGCGGGAGGCCACACCAACTACGAGCAGTACTTC
.	14	many	TRBV28	TRBJ1-2	CASSSLRGGYGYTF	TGTGCCAGCAGTTCCCTGCGGGGTGGGTATGGCTACACCTTC
TRBD1	13	few	TRBV28	TRBJ1-2	CASSFNRGYGYTF	TGTGCCAGCAGTTTTAACAGGGGCTATGGCTACACCTTC
TRBD1	15	many	TRBV11-2	TRBJ2-5	CASSLGGTGLETQYF	TGTGCCAGCAGCTTAGGGGGGACAGGGTTAGAGACCCAGTACTTC
.	14	.	TRBV9	TRBJ2-7	CASSEGQPAYEQYF	TGTGCCAGCAGCGAAGGACAGCCAGCCTACGAGCAGTACTTC
.	12	many	TRBV19	TRBJ2-5	CASGLDQETQYF	TGTGCCAGTGGACTTGACCAAGAGACCCAGTACTTC
.	14	many	TRBV2	TRBJ2-1	CASRGAVGNNEQFF	TGTGCCAGCAGAGGGGCAGTCGGAAACAATGAGCAGTTCTTC
.	16	.	TRBV10-2	TRBJ2-1	CASSVFRSSSSYEQFF	TGCGCCAGCAGTGTCTTCAGGAGTTCAAGCTCCTACGAGCAGTTCTTC
TRBD1	16	.	TRBV5-1	TRBJ2-2	CASSPGTGLNTGELFF	TGCGCCAGCAGCCCGGGGACAGGGCTGAACACCGGGGAGCTGTTTTTT
.	15	.	TRBV11-3	TRBJ2-7	CASSLYGTNLYEQYF	TGTGCCAGCAGCTTATACGGGACCAACCTATACGAGCAGTACTTC
TRBD1	13	.	TRBV18	TRBJ2-7	CASSQTGWNEQHF	TGTGCCAGCTCACAGACAGGGTGGAACGAGCAGCACTTC
TRBD2	17	many	TRBV7-8	TRBJ2-5	CASSLGTSGRAWETQYF	TGTGCCAGCAGCTTAGGGACTAGCGGGAGGGCCTGGGAGACCCAGTACTTC
TRBD2	17	.	TRBV30	TRBJ2-1	CAWSGGLAGGLQGEQFF	TGTGCCTGGAGCGGGGGTCTAGCGGGAGGGCTCCAGGGTGAGCAGTTCTTC
.	15	.	TRBV6-1	TRBJ2-7	CASSKGHGSSHEQYF	TGTGCCAGCAGTAAGGGACACGGGAGCTCCCACGAGCAGTACTTC
TRBD2	18	.	TRBV6-5	TRBJ2-3	CASSYSVKREVVTDTQYF	TGTGCCAGCAGTTACTCGGTAAAGCGGGAGGTGGTCACAGATACGCAGTATTTT
TRBD2	14	.	TRBV6-1	TRBJ2-7	CASSRLARAIEQYF	TGTGCCAGCAGCCGACTAGCGAGAGCAATCGAGCAGTACTTC
.	13	many	TRBV3-1	TRBJ2-1	CASSPRGDNEQFF	TGTGCCAGCAGCCCTCGGGGTGACAATGAGCAGTTCTTC
.	15	many	TRBV28	TRBJ2-2	CASSQTWRSTGELFF	TGTGCCAGCAGCCAAACATGGAGAAGTACCGGGGAGCTGTTTTTT
TRBD2	14	many	TRBV20-1	TRBJ2-3	CSARHSGSADTQYF	TGCAGTGCTAGACACAGCGGGAGCGCTGATACGCAGTATTTT
TRBD2	18	.	TRBV11-2	TRBJ2-3	CASSLQMASGSMGDTQYF	TGTGCCAGCAGCTTACAAATGGCTAGCGGTTCAATGGGGGATACGCAGTATTTT
TRBD2	14	many	TRBV7-2	TRBJ2-7	CASSEGASGHEQYF	TGTGCCAGCAGCGAAGGGGCTAGCGGTCACGAGCAGTACTTC
.	14	many	TRBV5-1	TRBJ2-1	CASSLAGGVYEQFF	TGCGCCAGCAGCTTGGCCGGGGGAGTCTATGAGCAGTTCTTC
TRBD2	14	many	TRBV2	TRBJ2-1	CASSVGGSGNEQFF	TGTGCCAGCAGTGTGGGCGGGAGCGGGAATGAGCAGTTCTTC
.	13	.	TRBV19	TRBJ2-1	CATSWRVDNEQFF	TGTGCCACTAGTTGGAGGGTTGACAATGAGCAGTTCTTC
.	15	.	TRBV24-1	TRBJ2-2	CATSDLPAATGELFF	TGTGCCACCAGTGATTTGCCGGCCGCCACCGGGGAGCTGTTTTTT
.	15	.	TRBV14	TRBJ1-2	CASRGRRQHNYGYTF	TGTGCCAGCAGGGGTCGAAGGCAGCACAACTATGGCTACACCTTC
.	15	.	TRBV6-1	TRBJ2-2	CASSEKDGCIRELFF	TGTGCCAGCAGTGAAAAAGACGGGTGCATCAGGGAGCTGTTTTTT
.	13	many	TRBV15	TRBJ1-2	CATSPPRDYGYTF	TGTGCCACCAGCCCCCCACGGGATTACGGCTACACCTTC
TRBD1	15	many	TRBV20-1	TRBJ2-7	CSARLGQVSSYEQYF	TGCAGTGCTAGACTCGGACAGGTCAGCTCCTACGAGCAGTACTTC
.	16	.	TRBV6-5	TRBJ2-7	CASSYSKSRRAYEQYF	TGTGCCAGCAGTTACTCTAAGTCCCGCAGGGCCTACGAGCAGTACTTC
TRBD1	14	many	TRBV10-3	TRBJ2-1	CAISGDRAYNEQFF	TGTGCCATCAGTGGGGACAGGGCCTACAATGAGCAGTTCTTC
.	13	many	TRBV12-3/TRBV12-4	TRBJ2-3	CASSLAGGDTQYF	TGTGCCAGCAGTTTAGCGGGAGGAGATACGCAGTATTTT
.	14	many	TRBV5-8	TRBJ2-5	CASSRSVIQETQYF	TGTGCCAGCAGCCGATCGGTTATTCAAGAGACCCAGTACTTC
.	15	few	TRBV9	TRBJ2-2	CASSVLGASTGELFF	TGTGCCAGCAGCGTATTAGGGGCTAGCACCGGGGAGCTGTTTTTT
.	16	many	TRBV25-1	TRBJ1-1	CASSDPGSGLNTEAFF	TGTGCCAGCAGTGACCCCGGGAGCGGACTGAACACTGAAGCTTTCTTT